The clone carrying this T cell receptor beta chain was counted a single time. Its antigen is still unknown. Just one base apart from a much larger clone, this may be a read error. The data derive from a study of T cell therapy after organ transplantation. Study details: Expansion used a peptide pool of 30 HLA class I and II CMV epitopes.

Data came from immunoSEQ multiplex PCR; TCRdb stores just in-frame clones and leaves some out. Of fewer than 25,000 clones in the sample, over 80% were seen once. Study-wide points: Nonresponder repertoires showed strong pretherapy expansions, barely changing post-therapy. Antirejection and antiviral medication effects could not be assessed.

CDR3 length: 13 residues. V lost 0 bases and J lost 1, with 3 bases in between. Germline V gene data show CDR1 as MRHNA and CDR2 as SNTAGT. Time point meaning: 20-29 weeks after completion of therapy. The sequence was obtained from a human patient who had received a solid organ transplant and had CMV disease. A share of the T cells may be of graft donor origin. V gene TRBV6-4 combines with J gene TRBJ1-1; D remains ambiguous. The specimen was CD8+ T cells from blood, collected after autologous CMV-specific T cell therapy. The CDR3 here is CASSDSENTEAFF. The CDR3, as DNA: TGTGCCAGCAGTGACTCGGAGAACACTGAAGCTTTCTTT.